The 32 T cell receptor beta chains presented below share a single source sample, sequenced in a study of shared clonotypes between healthy human individuals. The method was immunoSEQ multiplex PCR; TCRdb's version includes in-frame clones alone and lacks a portion of them. This sample yields approximately 1.9 million clones, of which around 93% are seen a single time; around 1.8% belongs to the top ten. Naive-designated CD8 cells lacked CD45RO, were positively enriched for CCR7, and omitted terminally differentiated effector memory CD45RA+ cells. Sequencing was done on a sample of naive CD8+ T cells from PBMCs. All receptors come from a young man in good health. Some clones in this sample may be carry-over from other donors' samples.

This clone has more than one count but fewer than ten. The chain is built from TRBV6-6 and TRBJ1-5, with D perhaps TRBD1 (6 bases). Germline CDR1 and CDR2: MNHNY and SVGAGI (reference sequence). This CDR3 comprises 14 residues. Trimming cost V 4 bases and J 5 bases, with 12 bases left between them. Written as DNA, the CDR3 is TGTGCCAGCAGTTCCCAGGGGTGGTATCAGCCCCAGCATTTT. Translated, it gives CASSSQGWYQPQHF.

V and J are TRBV5-4 and TRBJ1-1, with 8 bases that match TRBD1. V trimming: 3 bases; J trimming: 3 bases; junction bases outside the gene matches: 19. Per germline, CDR1 SGHNT and CDR2 YYREEE (reference sequence). This CDR3 region has 19 residues. The CDR3, as DNA: TGTGCCAGCAGCTCCCCCCAAGCCGGGACAGGAGGTTTATACACTGAAGCTTTCTTT. This encodes CASSSPQAGTGGLYTEAFF.

The chain couples TRBV7-9 to TRBJ2-2, with D perhaps matching TRBD2 (5 bases). Trimming removed 2 bases at V and 4 bases at J, with 17 bases between. CDR3 length: 17 amino acids. CDR1 and CDR2 from the germline V gene are SEHNR and FQNEAQ (reference sequence). The CDR3 loop is CASSLSASQGGTGELFF. As DNA, the CDR3 is TGTGCCAGCAGCTTAAGTGCGTCTCAAGGAGGCACCGGGGAGCTGTTTTTT.

The chain recombines TRBV7-9 with TRBJ1-2, with D possibly being TRBD1 (5 bases). CDR3 length: 15 residues. V was clipped by 5 bases and J by 5 bases, with 18 bases between them. Germline V CDR1 and CDR2: SEHNR, FQNEAQ (reference sequence). In DNA form, the CDR3 reads TGTGCCAGCAGCACCCGATCCGGGACTCTTTATGGCTACACCTTC. It codes for CASSTRSGTLYGYTF.

This clone has only a few counts. The chain is built from TRBV2 and TRBJ1-2; TRBD1 matches at 8 bases. CDR3 length: 14 amino acids. Germline trimming cut 6 bases from V and 4 bases from J; bases unmatched to any gene: 7. In germline, CDR1 is SNHLY, CDR2 FYNNEI. The CDR3 loop reads CASSEDRAGYGYTF. CDR3 nucleotides: TGTGCCAGCAGCGAGGACAGGGCCGGCTATGGCTACACCTTC.

The chain has TRBV9 and TRBJ2-2; unclear D gene. Trimming took 3 bases from V and 4 from J, leaving 16 bases between them. CDR3 length: 16 amino acids. Germline CDR1 and CDR2: SGDLS and YYNGEE. In DNA form, the CDR3 reads TGTGCCAGCAGCGGCCTACCGGCAGCCTCCACCGGGGAGCTGTTTTTT. This gives the protein CASSGLPAASTGELFF.

The chain recombines TRBV5-4 with TRBJ1-5; no clear D. Trimming stripped 4 bases from V and 8 bases from J, with 22 bases between. The CDR3 contains 16 residues. Germline-derived CDR1 and CDR2 are SGHNT and YYREEE (reference sequence). The DNA for the CDR3 is TGTGCCAGCAGCCTTCTTAGTAGCAGGCCAGACGAGCCCCAGCATTTT. This gives the protein CASSLLSSRPDEPQHF. Filled out from reference TRBV5-4 and TRBJ1-5, the complete variable domain reads ETGVTQSPTHLIKTRGQQVTLRCSSQSGHNTVSWYQQALGQGPQFIFQYYREEENGRGNFPPRFSGLQFPNYSSELNVNALELDDSALYLCASSLLSSRPDEPQHFGDGTRLSIL.

The chain combines TRBV7-9 with TRBJ2-2; D is undetermined. The germline gives CDR1 SEHNR, CDR2 FQNEAQ (reference sequence). The CDR3 extends over 19 amino acids. The germline V and J ends were trimmed by 2 bases and 5 bases, with 24 bases remaining between them. CDR3 sequence reads: CASSLIFSTSTSETGELFF. CDR3 in DNA: TGTGCCAGCAGCTTAATCTTCTCTACCTCAACCTCCGAAACCGGGGAGCTGTTTTTT.

The CDR3 nucleotides read TGTGCCAGTACTACAGGGAGCTGGACCGGGGAGCTGTTTTTT. Translating it yields CASTTGSWTGELFF. This chain connects TRBV19 to TRBJ2-2; a weak D match, TRBD1 (6 bases). The CDR3 has 14 residues. Trimming removed 7 bases from V and 5 bases from J, with 14 bases in between. CDR1 is LNHDA and CDR2 is SQIVND in the germline V gene (reference sequence).

J is TRBJ2-1 and V is TRBV11-2; D remains unclear. Germline V lookup: CDR1 SGHAT, CDR2 FQNNGV. Trimming removed 5 bases at V and 4 bases at J, with 9 bases between. This CDR3 region has 13 residues. The CDR3 DNA is TGTGCCAGCAGCCCGCCGCTATACAATGAGCAGTTCTTC. It yields the protein CASSPPLYNEQFF. Filled out from reference TRBV11-2 and TRBJ2-1, the complete variable domain reads EAGVAQSPRYKIIEKRQSVAFWCNPISGHATLYWYQQILGQGPKLLIQFQNNGVVDDSQLPKDRFSAERLKGVDSTLKIQPAKLEDSAVYLCASSPPLYNEQFFGPGTRLTVL.

This chain joins TRBV4-1 and TRBJ2-7; D remains ambiguous. With 1 base removed from V and 5 bases from J, the gap between germline ends came to 15 bases. The CDR3 has 15 amino acids. The germline CDR1 and CDR2 sequences are MGHRA and YSYEKL. The CDR3 DNA reads as TGCGCCAGCAGCCAAGTCCTCAATGGCGTCCACGAGCAGTACTTC. As protein: CASSQVLNGVHEQYF.

The genes are TRBV27 and TRBJ2-7; unclear D gene. V gave up 3 bases and J gave up 2 bases, with 11 bases separating them. Germline assignment: CDR1 MNHEY and CDR2 SMNVEV (reference sequence). The CDR3 totals 14 residues. The CDR3 coding sequence is TGTGCCAGCAGTTTTACCGCAAATACCTACGAGCAGTACTTC. Translation gives CASSFTANTYEQYF.

V and J are TRBV6-5 and TRBJ2-2, with unresolved D. The CDR3 runs to 13 residues. Per the germline V gene, CDR1 is MNHEY and CDR2 is SVGAGI. Between the trimmed V and J ends, which lost 6 bases and 7 bases, there was a span of 12 bases. In DNA, the CDR3 is TGTGCCAGCAGGGGTAGTGAGAGCGGGGAGCTGTTTTTT. It specifies CASRGSESGELFF.

The J gene is TRBJ2-3, the V gene TRBV7-9; tentatively, D is TRBD2 (5 bases). Trimming stripped 1 base from V and 2 bases from J, with 10 bases between. Per the germline V gene, CDR1 is SEHNR and CDR2 is FQNEAQ (reference sequence). The CDR3 is 15 amino acids. The CDR3 nucleotides are TGTGCCAGCAGCTTAGTTGCGGGTGACACAGATACGCAGTATTTT. It yields the protein CASSLVAGDTDTQYF.

The sample holds one count of this clone. The chain is built from TRBV6-5 and TRBJ1-2; 8 positions agree with TRBD1. CDR3 length: 14 amino acids. CDR1 is MNHEY, CDR2 SVGAGI, per germline. V shed 2 bases, J shed 8 bases, and the junction held 7 bases outside the gene matches. CDR3 sequence reads: CASSYGTGQGGYTF. CDR3 DNA: TGTGCCAGCAGTTACGGGACAGGTCAGGGAGGCTACACCTTC.

The chain has TRBV6-5 and TRBJ2-5, with D uncertain. Germline lookup yields CDR1 MNHEY and CDR2 SVGAGI. The CDR3 sequence is 14 residues long. Trimming stripped 1 base from V and 1 base from J, with 7 bases between. CDR3 sequence: CASSYYRVQETQYF. In DNA form, the CDR3 reads TGTGCCAGCAGTTACTATCGCGTCCAAGAGACCCAGTACTTC.

The rearrangement joins TRBV5-1 to TRBJ2-1, with 7 bases that match TRBD2. The germline V gene encodes CDR1 SGHRS and CDR2 YFSETQ. The junction had 16 bases not matched to a gene; V was cut back by 3 bases and J by 7 bases. The CDR3 extends over 17 amino acids. The CDR3 loop is CASSSGPSGILMNEQFF. In DNA form, the CDR3 reads TGCGCCAGCAGCTCTGGCCCCAGCGGGATCTTGATGAATGAGCAGTTCTTC.

The chain carries TRBV7-9 and TRBJ1-2; maybe TRBD1 (6 bases). CDR1 SEHNR and CDR2 FQNEAQ come from the germline V gene (reference sequence). V was clipped by 8 bases and J by 0 bases, with 10 bases between them. CDR3 length: 13 amino acids. As DNA, the CDR3 is TGTGCCAGCGGGGGCGGGGCTAACTATGGCTACACCTTC. This sequence encodes CASGGGANYGYTF.

J is TRBJ1-1 and V is TRBV28, with 9 positions matching TRBD1. The CDR3 consists of 16 residues. J lost 1 base, V lost 6 bases, and 9 bases had no gene match. CDR1 is MDHEN and CDR2 is SYDVKM in the germline V gene. The DNA for the CDR3 is TGTGCCAGCAGACACGACAGGGGGTCTGGGAACACTGAAGCTTTCTTT. Protein product: CASRHDRGSGNTEAFF.

This chain joins TRBV19 and TRBJ1-2, with 7 bases aligning to TRBD1. CDR1 and CDR2 (germline): LNHDA, SQIVND (reference sequence). The CDR3 length is 13 residues. V shed 9 bases and J 3 bases; nucleotides not matched to a gene: 7. The CDR3 reads CASQQGTHYGYTF. In DNA, the CDR3 is TGTGCCAGCCAACAGGGGACTCACTATGGCTACACCTTC.

The chain couples TRBV19 to TRBJ2-7, with TRBD1 as a possible D gene (5 bases). CDR1 LNHDA and CDR2 SQIVND come from the germline V gene (reference sequence). This CDR3 spans 15 amino acids. V was pared by 3 bases and J by 2 bases, with 14 bases between. The CDR3 protein is CASSIGLWTTYEQYF. The CDR3 nucleotides are TGTGCCAGTAGTATCGGCCTGTGGACAACCTACGAGCAGTACTTC.

V usage is TRBV18 and J usage is TRBJ2-4; 11 nucleotides agree with TRBD2. The CDR3 covers 17 residues. Germline loops: CDR1 KGHSH, CDR2 LQKENI. V lost 3 bases, J lost 8 bases, and 12 bases stayed unmatched. The CDR3 spells CASSPLPGTSGWDIQYF. CDR3 nucleotide sequence: TGTGCCAGCTCACCTCTACCGGGGACTAGCGGATGGGACATTCAGTACTTC.

The gene calls are TRBV6-4 and TRBJ2-2; 11 bases are a match to TRBD2. CDR3 length: 18 residues. V dropped 0 bases and J dropped 5; count of bases not matched to a gene: 8. Germline V gene data show CDR1 as MRHNA and CDR2 as SNTAGT. The CDR3 DNA reads TGTGCCAGCAGTGACTCCCCCCCCATAGCGGGAGGGACCGGGGAGCTGTTTTTT. It codes for CASSDSPPIAGGTGELFF.

The rearrangement joins TRBV11-2 to TRBJ1-4; D is unclear. Germline CDR1 SGHAT, CDR2 FQNNGV. The CDR3 has 14 amino acids. Trimming left V 3 bases short and J 8 bases short, with 13 bases between. Written as DNA, the CDR3 is TGTGCCAGCAGCTTTTTCGGGGTAGGAGAAAAACTGTTTTTT. This translates into CASSFFGVGEKLFF.

The table lists this clone with a count of one. The V and J genes are TRBV28 and TRBJ1-5; no clear D. Trimming left V 1 base short and J 6 bases short, with 13 bases between. CDR1 is MDHEN and CDR2 is SYDVKM in the germline V gene. The CDR3 totals 15 residues. The CDR3 DNA reads as TGTGCCAGCAGTTTATCTGTCCGGGGTATTCAGCCCCAGCATTTT. This sequence encodes CASSLSVRGIQPQHF.

The chain recombines TRBV6-1 with TRBJ2-2; TRBD1 matches at 8 bases. Germline CDR1 is MNHNS and CDR2 is SASEGT. The junction had 8 bases not matched to a gene; V was cut back by 3 bases and J by 5 bases. This CDR3 contains 16 residues. Here the CDR3 DNA reads TGTGCCAGCAGTGACCCCCAGGGGGCGCGGACCGGGGAGCTGTTTTTT. This sequence encodes CASSDPQGARTGELFF.

The chain recombines TRBV30 with TRBJ2-1; perhaps TRBD2 as D (5 bases). From germline, CDR1 is GTSNPN and CDR2 SVGIG (reference sequence). V was clipped by 2 bases and J by 7 bases, with 6 bases between them. The CDR3 extends over 11 amino acids. The CDR3 region has the DNA TGTGCCTGGAGTACGGGGAATGAGCAGTTCTTC. Its translation is CAWSTGNEQFF.

The chain couples TRBV7-6 to TRBJ2-3; 8 bases fit TRBD2. The trim removed 1 base at V and 14 bases at J, leaving 26 bases unmatched. The CDR3 length is 19 residues. Looked up from germline, CDR1 is SGHVS and CDR2 is FNYEAQ. In DNA form, the CDR3 reads TGTGCCAGCAGCTTAGTTCGGGGGGGGACTCCGGTCCATACGCAGTCATTGTATTTT. This sequence encodes CASSLVRGGTPVHTQSLYF.

This clone turned up a few times. This rearrangement joins TRBV28 to TRBJ1-5; TRBD1 matches 7 bases. The CDR3 covers 11 residues. The V and J ends lost 9 bases and 13 bases, in that order; junction bases with no gene match: 9. From germline, CDR1 is MDHEN and CDR2 SYDVKM. DNA of the CDR3: TGTGCCAGTACTAGGGCAGGGGGTCAGCATTTT. Amino acids: CASTRAGGQHF.

The V and J genes are TRBV28 and TRBJ2-7; TRBD2 aligns across 9 bases. V lost 5 bases, J lost 1 base, and 9 bases stayed unmatched. This CDR3 is built from 16 residues. Germline loops: CDR1 MDHEN, CDR2 SYDVKM. The CDR3 here is CASSLPTSGHSYEQYF. CDR3 nucleotide sequence: TGTGCCAGCAGTCTCCCGACTAGCGGCCATTCCTACGAGCAGTACTTC.

The chain combines TRBV12-5 with TRBJ1-1; D remains unclear. Germline CDR1 and CDR2: LGHNT and FRNRAP. There are 13 residues in the CDR3. The V gene lost 1 base and the J gene lost 5 bases, with 8 bases spanning the gap. In DNA, the CDR3 is TGTGCTAGTGGTTTGGCCCTCGCTACTGAAGCTTTCTTT. Its translation: CASGLALATEAFF.

V gene TRBV7-9 combines with J gene TRBJ2-1; the D is unclear. This CDR3 comprises 14 residues. Germline V gene data show CDR1 as SEHNR and CDR2 as FQNEAQ (reference sequence). V lost 3 bases, J lost 6 bases, and 12 bases lay in between. CDR3 amino acids: CASSFPPEANEQFF. The CDR3 DNA reads TGTGCCAGCAGCTTCCCCCCCGAGGCCAATGAGCAGTTCTTC.